The 4 T cell receptor beta chains below all came from one sample that was sequenced in a study of blood T cell repertoires in COVID-19. Repertoires were generated with immunoSEQ multiplex PCR, while TCRdb's copy carries only in-frame clones and drops some. The data contain roughly 500,000 clones, 70% to 90% of them singletons. The sequenced sample consisted of peripheral blood. The receptors originated from a human donor in a cohort sampled during active COVID-19.

The chain carries TRBV9 and TRBJ2-1, with 12 bases fitting TRBD2. The trim removed 4 bases at V and 9 bases at J, leaving 5 bases unmatched. CDR1 is SGDLS and CDR2 is YYNGEE in the germline V gene. The CDR3 is 14 amino acids. CDR3 region: CASSSTSGRTEQFF. The CDR3 DNA sequence: TGTGCCAGCAGCTCGACTAGCGGGAGAACTGAGCAGTTCTTC.

The V and J genes are TRBV6-5 and TRBJ2-3, with D perhaps TRBD2 (6 bases). This CDR3 has 14 residues. V was cut by 7 bases and J by 6 bases, with 17 bases left in between. Germline CDR1 is MNHEY and CDR2 is SVGAGI. CDR3 in amino acids: CASTPGTSLDTQYF. The CDR3 DNA follows: TGTGCCAGCACCCCGGGGACTTCCCTGGATACGCAGTATTTT.

This sequence joins TRBV19 and TRBJ1-2, with 9 nucleotides matching TRBD1. V trimming: 5 bases; J trimming: 4 bases; junction bases outside the gene matches: 8. The CDR3 length is 15 residues. Germline V gene sequence: CDR1 LNHDA, CDR2 SQIVND (reference sequence). CDR3 bases: TGTGCCAGTAGTTTGAGGGACAGGGATCGCTATGGCTACACCTTC. Translating it yields CASSLRDRDRYGYTF.

This sequence joins TRBV7-2 and TRBJ2-1; D is undetermined. Trimming left V 3 bases short and J 15 bases short, with 12 bases between. The germline CDR1 and CDR2 sequences are SGHTA and FQGNSA. The length of the CDR3 is 11 residues. The CDR3 sequence is CASSFFPPSFF. The CDR3 DNA is TGTGCCAGCAGCTTTTTTCCCCCGTCGTTCTTC.